These T cell receptor beta chains were read from a single sample in a study of Ad26.COV2.S vaccination and SARS-CoV-2 variants. The assay was immunoSEQ multiplex PCR, and TCRdb's table has in-frame clones only and misses some. The table has just over 350,000 clones, 92% seen once; the top ten hold under 5%. The sample in question was peripheral blood, obtained after recovery from COVID-19. The origin of the receptors is a human donor who had recovered from COVID-19. Both conserved end residues are part of each CDR3. The D gene is left open where the match is weak. Size is stated for part of the rows, as once, few or many counts, or as a class when the clone is expanded.

CDR3nt | CDR3aa | j_gene | v_gene | abundance | d_gene
TGTGCCAGCAGCCAAGAGCAGGGGCCGGGAGAAAAACTGTTTTTT | CASSQEQGPGEKLFF | TRBJ1-4 | TRBV14 | few | .
TGTGCCAGCAGCTCCGGGACTAGTACAGATACGCAGTATTTT | CASSSGTSTDTQYF | TRBJ2-3 | TRBV7-9 | . | TRBD2
TGCGCCAGCAGCCTCGTCCTCAGGACTGAAGCTTTCTTT | CASSLVLRTEAFF | TRBJ1-1 | TRBV5-1 | . | .
TGTGCCAGCAGTTTCGAAGAAAAACTGTTTTTT | CASSFEEKLFF | TRBJ1-4 | TRBV28 | . | .
TGTGCCAGCAGCTTGTGGGGGGATGGTTGGAATTCACCCCTCCACTTT | CASSLWGDGWNSPLHF | TRBJ1-6 | TRBV5-6 | . | .
TGTGCCAGCAGTTGGGCACCCCTAGCCAAAAACATTCAGTACTTC | CASSWAPLAKNIQYF | TRBJ2-4 | TRBV6-5 | . | .
TGTGCCAGCAGCGCAAGATTAGGCGGGGGGGCGTGGGATACGCAGTATTTT | CASSARLGGGAWDTQYF | TRBJ2-3 | TRBV9 | . | TRBD2
TGTGCCAGCAGTGAATGGGCAGAGACCCAGTACTTC | CASSEWAETQYF | TRBJ2-5 | TRBV2 | once | .
TGTGCCAGCAGTTCTTATGGCTACACCTTC | CASSSYGYTF | TRBJ1-2 | TRBV12-3/TRBV12-4 | once | .
TGTGCCAGCAATTGGGGGTCGAACACCGGGGAGCTGTTTTTT | CASNWGSNTGELFF | TRBJ2-2 | TRBV27 | . | .
TGTGCCAGCAGCTTAGAGGGACAGGGGACCCAGAGAAACACCATATATTTT | CASSLEGQGTQRNTIYF | TRBJ1-3 | TRBV7-2 | once | TRBD1
TGTGCCAGCAGCCAAGAAAGGAGGGCAGGGTACAATGAGCAGTTCTTC | CASSQERRAGYNEQFF | TRBJ2-1 | TRBV3-1/TRBV3-2 | . | .
TGTGCCAGCAGTCGGACTACGACGTACGAGCAGTACTTC | CASSRTTTYEQYF | TRBJ2-7 | TRBV6-5 | . | .
TGTGCTAGTGGTTTGGTTGGAGGACAGGGGGCCCTCCACTTT | CASGLVGGQGALHF | TRBJ1-6 | TRBV12-5 | few | TRBD1
TGTGCCAGCAGTCCCCAACTGCGCGTCAATGAGCAGTTCTTC | CASSPQLRVNEQFF | TRBJ2-1 | TRBV5-6 | once | .
TGCGCCAGCAGCCAAGGACAGGGAGGAGCTTTCTTT | CASSQGQGGAFF | TRBJ1-1 | TRBV4-1 | . | TRBD1
TGTGCCAGCAGCTTGGAGAGGGATGGAAACACCATATATTTT | CASSLERDGNTIYF | TRBJ1-3 | TRBV5-4 | few | .
TGTGCCAGCAGTGGCAGGTTTACCTACGAGCAGTACTTC | CASSGRFTYEQYF | TRBJ2-7 | TRBV27 | . | .
TGTGCCAGCAGCCACGGGACAGGGGGCGGCGAGCAGTACTTC | CASSHGTGGGEQYF | TRBJ2-7 | TRBV7-8 | . | TRBD1
TGTGCCAGCAGCGCTAGGGACAGGGGTTACGAAAAACTGTTTTTT | CASSARDRGYEKLFF | TRBJ1-4 | TRBV11-2 | . | TRBD1
TGCGCCAGCAGCTTGTCGGGGGACTTCGCCTACGAGCAGTACTTC | CASSLSGDFAYEQYF | TRBJ2-7 | TRBV5-1 | . | .
TGTGCCAGCAGCTTGGCAGGCTCTAACTATGGCTACACCTTC | CASSLAGSNYGYTF | TRBJ1-2 | TRBV5-6 | . | .
TGTGCCATCACGATTAGCCGTGGAGAGCAGTTCTTC | CAITISRGEQFF | TRBJ2-1 | TRBV10-3 | once | .
TGTGCCAGCAGGTCTCCAACCTACGAGCAGTACTTC | CASRSPTYEQYF | TRBJ2-7 | TRBV6-5 | . | .
TGCAGCGCCTTGACTAGCGGAAGCTCCTACGAGCAGTACTTC | CSALTSGSSYEQYF | TRBJ2-7 | TRBV29-1 | . | TRBD2
TGTGCCAGCAGCTTAGCCTCCGGCACCTACAATGAGCAGTTCTTC | CASSLASGTYNEQFF | TRBJ2-1 | TRBV7-9 | . | .
TGCGCCAGCAGCCAAGAGTCCTCTAGCAGGAACACCGGGGAGCTGTTTTTT | CASSQESSSRNTGELFF | TRBJ2-2 | TRBV4-1 | . | .
TGTGCCAGCTCACCGCTAGCGGGGGGTGCAGATACGCAGTATTTT | CASSPLAGGADTQYF | TRBJ2-3 | TRBV18 | . | TRBD2
TGTGCCAGCAGTGAAAACCCTTCACCCCTCCACTTT | CASSENPSPLHF | TRBJ1-6 | TRBV2 | . | .
TGTGCCAGCAGCGTGAGGGACAGTTCCTACGAGCAGTACTTC | CASSVRDSSYEQYF | TRBJ2-7 | TRBV9 | . | TRBD1
TGCGCCAGCAGCCTCCGGGACAGGGATATAGATACGCAGTATTTT | CASSLRDRDIDTQYF | TRBJ2-3 | TRBV4-1 | . | TRBD1
TGTGCCAGCAGCCAAACGTTAGGGGCGGAGGTCGGAGGTAACAATCAGCCCCAGCATTTT | CASSQTLGAEVGGNNQPQHF | TRBJ1-5 | TRBV3-1/TRBV3-2 | . | .
TGTGCCAGCAGTCAGACATCGACCTCCTACGAGCAGTACTTC | CASSQTSTSYEQYF | TRBJ2-7 | TRBV3-1/TRBV3-2 | . | .
TGTGCCAGCAGTGATAACAGGCGAGGCACCGGGGAGCTGTTTTTT | CASSDNRRGTGELFF | TRBJ2-2 | TRBV6-1 | . | .
TGCGCCAGCAGCCAAGATCTGACAGGCTATGGCTACACCTTC | CASSQDLTGYGYTF | TRBJ1-2 | TRBV4-1 | . | .
TGTGCCAGCAGCTTAGCAGGGAAAGTGGGCAGCGCTGGAAACACCATATATTTT | CASSLAGKVGSAGNTIYF | TRBJ1-3 | TRBV7-2 | . | .
TGTGCCAGCAGCCAAGATAACGGCCTCTTCTACTATGGCTACACCTTC | CASSQDNGLFYYGYTF | TRBJ1-2 | TRBV3-1/TRBV3-2 | . | .
TGTGCCAGCAGCGGGGACAGTAGGACAGATACGCAGTATTTT | CASSGDSRTDTQYF | TRBJ2-3 | TRBV9 | . | TRBD1
TGTGCCAGCAGCTTAGTGGACTCCAGCTCCTACGAGCAGTACTTC | CASSLVDSSSYEQYF | TRBJ2-7 | TRBV7-2 | few | .